Listed here are 2 T cell receptor beta chains from one sample, sequenced in a study of cytomegalovirus exposure and HLA in healthy donors (dated by TCRdb to 2016 to 2017). The receptor library was made with the immunoSEQ multiplex PCR assay. A mixture of 60 forward primers for TCR Vbeta segments and 13 reverse primers for TCR Jbeta segments was used in the multiplex PCR. TCRdb carries this immuneACCESS record with in-frame sequences only. Its versions omit some clonotypes, under half of them owing to an unresolved V gene in the studies checked, with the rest unexplained. The sample table contains some 160,000 clones; only one count was recorded for around 78% of them. The ten largest make up around 3.3% of the sample. Sequencing used PBMCs. The receptors derive from a woman in her forties in good health and CMV-seronegative.

This clone showed up just once. The chain recombines TRBV15 with TRBJ1-1, with unresolved D. The V and J ends lost 4 bases and 0 bases respectively, with 9 bases between them. CDR1 and CDR2 (germline): LNHNV, YYDKDF (reference sequence). The CDR3 runs 14 residues. The CDR3 reads CATSKTPMNTEAFF. DNA for the CDR3: TGTGCCACCAGCAAGACACCCATGAACACTGAAGCTTTCTTT. Complete variable domain (other parts from reference TRBV15 and TRBJ1-1): DAMVIQNPRYQVTQFGKPVTLSCSQTLNHNVMYWYQQKSSQAPKLLFHYYDKDFNNEADTPDNFQSRRPNTSFCFLDIRSPGLGDTAMYLCATSKTPMNTEAFFGQGTRLTVV.

This sequence joins TRBV2 and TRBJ1-1; 8 positions match TRBD1. From germline, CDR1 is SNHLY and CDR2 FYNNEI. Unmatched junction bases numbered 3, after V lost 2 bases and J lost 1 base. This CDR3 has 15 amino acids. CDR3: CASSEFGTGNTEAFF. The DNA of the CDR3 is TGTGCCAGCAGTGAATTTGGGACAGGGAACACTGAAGCTTTCTTT. The entire variable domain, with the rest obtained from reference TRBV2 and TRBJ1-1, is as follows: EPEVTQTPSHQVTQMGQEVILRCVPISNHLYFYWYRQILGQKVEFLVSFYNNEISEKSEIFDDQFSVERPDGSNFTLKIRSTKLEDSAMYFCASSEFGTGNTEAFFGQGTRLTVV.